Each of the 30 T cell receptor beta chains below was sequenced from the same sample in a study of blood T cell repertoires in COVID-19. TCRdb's table, derived via immunoSEQ multiplex PCR, lists solely in-frame clones and lacks some. The sample contains around 21,000 clones, approximately 91% of which appear only once. The specimen sequenced was peripheral blood. These receptors were taken from a human donor in a cohort sampled during active COVID-19.

V gene TRBV19 combines with J gene TRBJ1-5, with D possibly matching TRBD1 (6 bases). The germline CDR1 and CDR2 sequences are LNHDA and SQIVND (reference sequence). The germline V and J ends were trimmed by 6 bases and 0 bases, with 15 bases remaining between them. The CDR3 runs to 16 residues. The CDR3 loop reads CASRSLGHNSNQPQHF. CDR3 bases: TGTGCCAGTAGAAGCCTGGGACACAATAGCAATCAGCCCCAGCATTTT.

The chain combines TRBV27 with TRBJ1-5; no firm D call. Per the germline V gene, CDR1 is MNHEY and CDR2 is SMNVEV (reference sequence). V lost 3 bases, J lost 0 bases, and 6 bases lay in between. The CDR3 consists of 14 residues. CDR3 loop: CASSFGDSNQPQHF. The CDR3 bases are TGTGCCAGCAGTTTTGGAGATAGCAATCAGCCCCAGCATTTT.

The chain employs TRBV19 and TRBJ2-6; a possible D gene is TRBD1 (6 bases). Germline V gives CDR1 LNHDA, CDR2 SQIVND (reference sequence). The CDR3 runs to 18 residues. Trimming shortened V by 3 bases and J by 0 bases, and 15 bases separated the two germline ends. The CDR3 reads CASSIQTGALSGANVLTF. CDR3 coding DNA: TGTGCCAGTAGTATCCAGACAGGCGCCCTCTCTGGGGCCAACGTCCTGACTTTC. The whole variable domain, filled in from reference TRBV19 and TRBJ2-6, reads DGGITQSPKYLFRKEGQNVTLSCEQNLNHDAMYWYRQDPGQGLRLIYYSQIVNDFQKGDIAEGYSVSREKKESFPLTVTSAQKNPTAFYLCASSIQTGALSGANVLTFGAGSRLTVL.

This clone showed up just once. J is TRBJ1-6 and V is TRBV27, with D possibly being TRBD1 (6 bases). The germline V gene has CDR1 MNHEY and CDR2 SMNVEV (reference sequence). V lost 5 bases to trimming and J lost 7 bases, with 18 bases between them. CDR3 length equals 16 residues. The CDR3 spells CASSRNIGQRNSPLHF. The CDR3 region has the DNA TGTGCCAGCAGTCGTAATATTGGACAGCGAAATTCACCCCTCCACTTT.

J is TRBJ1-5 and V is TRBV2; 8 bases match TRBD1. CDR1 is SNHLY and CDR2 is FYNNEI in the germline V gene. The CDR3 is 15 amino acids. V dropped 6 bases and J dropped 4; count of bases not matched to a gene: 8. The CDR3 sequence: CASSTPGQVNQPQHF. CDR3 sequence (DNA): TGTGCCAGCAGCACACCGGGACAGGTTAATCAGCCCCAGCATTTT.

The V gene is TRBV20-1, the J gene TRBJ2-2, with 13 bases identical to TRBD2. V dropped 3 bases and J dropped 5; count of bases not matched to a gene: 3. In germline, CDR1 is DFQATT, CDR2 SNEGSKA (reference sequence). The CDR3 has 15 amino acids. The chain's CDR3 is CSASRGLAGTGELFF. DNA for the CDR3: TGCAGTGCTAGTAGGGGACTAGCGGGAACCGGGGAGCTGTTTTTT.

The V call is TRBV5-1, the J call TRBJ2-2; tentative D call: TRBD1 (7 bases). The length of the CDR3 is 16 residues. Germline V gene data show CDR1 as SGHRS and CDR2 as YFSETQ. V lost 0 bases and J 5 bases, leaving 14 bases between the germline ends. The CDR3 region is CASSLAGGTETGELFF. The DNA of the CDR3 is TGCGCCAGCAGCTTGGCTGGGGGGACAGAAACCGGGGAGCTGTTTTTT.

CDR3 in DNA: TGTGCCAGCAGCCAAGATATGGGAAACACCATATATTTT. Its protein product is CASSQDMGNTIYF. The chain has TRBV3-1 (or the pseudogene TRBV3-2) and TRBJ1-3; D unresolved. Germline CDR1 reads LGHDT; CDR2 reads YNNKEL (reference sequence). CDR3 length: 13 residues. With 0 bases removed from V and 4 bases from J, the gap between germline ends came to 4 bases.

The chain couples TRBV5-5 to TRBJ1-4; possibly TRBD1 for D (5 bases). Germline V gene lookup returns CDR1 SGHKS and CDR2 YYEKEE (reference sequence). There are 15 residues in the CDR3. Trimming took off 2 bases at V and 8 bases at J, with 16 bases between the two ends. In nucleotides, the CDR3 is TGTGCCAGCAGCTTCCTAGGGGAGGAAGGGGAAAAACTGTTTTTT. Its translation: CASSFLGEEGEKLFF. The complete variable domain, with remaining parts taken from reference TRBV5-5 and TRBJ1-4, reads DAGVTQSPTHLIKTRGQQVTLRCSPISGHKSVSWYQQVLGQGPQFIFQYYEKEERGRGNFPDRFSARQFPNYSSELNVNALLLGDSALYLCASSFLGEEGEKLFFGSGTQLSVL.

The chain uses TRBV5-1 and TRBJ1-1; D gene unclear. The V and J ends lost 0 bases and 6 bases respectively, with 15 bases between them. The CDR3 runs to 15 residues. Germline V lookup: CDR1 SGHRS, CDR2 YFSETQ. In DNA form, the CDR3 reads TGCGCCAGCAGCTTGGCCCTTTTTCGGGTCCCTGAAGCTTTCTTT. Translation: CASSLALFRVPEAFF.

This clone has just a few counts. The chain joins TRBV5-1 to TRBJ1-6, with D maybe TRBD1 (5 bases). Germline CDR1 is SGHRS and CDR2 is YFSETQ. The germline V and J ends were trimmed by 0 bases and 0 bases, with 16 bases remaining between them. The length of the CDR3 is 19 residues. DNA of the CDR3: TGCGCCAGCAGCTTGGATCCTGGGGGGGTCAGCTCCTATAATTCACCCCTCCACTTT. Its protein product is CASSLDPGGVSSYNSPLHF.

The chain recombines TRBV7-9 with TRBJ2-5; maybe TRBD1 (6 bases). Germline V gives CDR1 SEHNR, CDR2 FQNEAQ (reference sequence). Trimming removed 2 bases from V and 4 bases from J, with 26 bases in between. The CDR3 extends over 19 amino acids. This CDR3 is CASSLSGWQGKLRRETQYF. CDR3 DNA: TGTGCCAGCAGCTTATCGGGTTGGCAGGGGAAACTGAGGAGAGAGACCCAGTACTTC.

The CDR3 is CASSFNIAGGTQTQYF. CDR3 nucleotides: TGTGCCAGCAGCTTCAATATAGCGGGGGGCACTCAGACCCAGTACTTC. The gene calls are TRBV7-9 and TRBJ2-5, with 10 bases fitting TRBD2. CDR3 size: 16 residues. Germline CDR1 and CDR2: SEHNR and FQNEAQ (reference sequence). V gave up 3 bases and J gave up 6 bases; unmatched junction bases: 10.

The V call is TRBV11-2, the J call TRBJ1-5, with a possible D match to TRBD1 (5 bases). The V gene's germline CDR1 is SGHAT and CDR2 FQNNGV. V lost 5 bases and J lost 8, with 19 bases in between. The CDR3 spans 15 residues. CDR3 in amino acids: CASSQGSGPGEPQHF. In nucleotides, the CDR3 is TGTGCCAGCAGCCAGGGCTCAGGCCCGGGGGAGCCCCAGCATTTT.

V and J are TRBV7-2 and TRBJ1-1; D unresolved. CDR1 and CDR2 from the germline V gene are SGHTA and FQGNSA. V gave up 2 bases and J gave up 0 bases, with 7 bases separating them. This CDR3 is built from 14 residues. This CDR3 reads CASSLSPMNTEAFF. The CDR3 nucleotides read TGTGCCAGCAGCTTATCCCCCATGAACACTGAAGCTTTCTTT.

J is TRBJ2-3 and V is TRBV5-1, with 8 bases identical to TRBD1. The length of the CDR3 is 16 residues. Germline V CDR1 and CDR2: SGHRS, YFSETQ. V shed 3 bases and J 3 bases; nucleotides not matched to a gene: 9. CDR3 residues: CASSSDVTGETDTQYF. DNA for the CDR3: TGCGCCAGCAGCTCGGACGTGACAGGGGAGACAGATACGCAGTATTTT.

The V call is TRBV11-2, the J call TRBJ2-5, with TRBD2 matching over 8 bases. CDR1 is SGHAT, CDR2 FQNNGV, per germline. The CDR3 contains 15 residues. The ends lost 5 bases at V and 3 bases at J; junction bases unmatched: 8. CDR3 in DNA: TGTGCCAGCAGCCACTTACTAGCGGAGAAAGAGACCCAGTACTTC. It is translated as CASSHLLAEKETQYF.

This chain connects TRBV27 to TRBJ2-7; 9 bases line up with TRBD1. The CDR3 is 15 amino acids. Germline-derived CDR1 and CDR2 are MNHEY and SMNVEV (reference sequence). J lost 4 bases, V lost 3 bases, and 7 bases had no gene match. The CDR3: CASSFGQGREYEQYF. The CDR3 coding sequence is TGTGCCAGCAGTTTCGGACAGGGGAGGGAGTACGAGCAGTACTTC.

The DNA for the CDR3 is TGTGCCACGCTCCGGGACATGAACAATGAGCAGTTCTTC. This gives the protein CATLRDMNNEQFF. The rearrangement links TRBV10-3 to TRBJ2-1; maybe TRBD1 (6 bases). Germline-derived CDR1 and CDR2 are ENHRY and SYGVKD. V lost 10 bases to trimming and J lost 5 bases, with 15 bases between them. CDR3 size: 13 residues.

The chain uses TRBV11-2 and TRBJ1-2, with D possibly TRBD1 on 6 matching bases. CDR1 and CDR2 from the germline V gene are SGHAT and FQNNGV. Trimming pared 5 bases from V and 8 bases from J, leaving 18 bases between. The CDR3 extends over 14 amino acids. CDR3 in amino acids: CASSVRQVSQGYTF. The CDR3 coding sequence is TGTGCCAGCAGCGTTAGACAGGTCTCTCAAGGCTACACCTTC.

This chain links TRBV11-3 with TRBJ2-1, with 8 bases identical to TRBD2. There are 16 residues in the CDR3. V gave up 0 bases and J gave up 6 bases; unmatched junction bases: 7. CDR1 SGHNT and CDR2 YENEEA come from the germline V gene. CDR3: CASSLDGALAGNEQFF. The CDR3 DNA is TGTGCCAGCAGCTTAGACGGGGCTCTAGCGGGCAATGAGCAGTTCTTC.

Regarding this clone: Different DNA sequences within this sample yield the same CDR3. CDR3 residues: CASSQGRENSPLHF. In DNA, the CDR3 is TGTGCCAGCAGCCAGGGCCGGGAAAATTCACCCCTCCACTTT. The chain is built from TRBV14 and TRBJ1-6; D gene ambiguous. Looked up from germline, CDR1 is SGHDN and CDR2 is FVKESK. The CDR3 spans 14 residues. The V and J ends lost 3 bases and 7 bases respectively, with 10 bases between them.

The chain combines TRBV12-3 or TRBV12-4 with TRBJ1-1; no reliable D call. Trimming cost V 5 bases and J 1 base, with 8 bases left between them. The CDR3 loop spans 13 amino acids. DNA of the CDR3: TGTGCCAGCAGTCGGAGCAAGAACACTGAAGCTTTCTTT. It is translated as CASSRSKNTEAFF.

This chain's CDR3 is CAWSDTGSGGYTF. CDR3 bases: TGTGCCTGGAGTGACACAGGGTCGGGGGGCTACACCTTC. This rearrangement joins TRBV30 to TRBJ1-2; TRBD1 is a possible D gene (6 bases). CDR3 length equals 13 residues. With 1 base removed from V and 8 bases from J, the gap between germline ends came to 14 bases. Per the germline V gene, CDR1 is GTSNPN and CDR2 is SVGIG (reference sequence).

This chain joins TRBV19 and TRBJ1-1; possible D gene TRBD1, 5 bases. V was trimmed by 7 bases and J by 5 bases, leaving 14 bases between them. The CDR3 length is 13 residues. In germline, CDR1 is LNHDA, CDR2 SQIVND (reference sequence). The CDR3 here is CASMRSGATEAFF. The CDR3 coding sequence is TGTGCCAGTATGAGGAGTGGGGCGACTGAAGCTTTCTTT.

The chain combines TRBV7-9 with TRBJ1-1; D possibly corresponds to TRBD1 (5 bases). This CDR3 spans 14 amino acids. Germline V gives CDR1 SEHNR, CDR2 FQNEAQ (reference sequence). Deletions cut 8 bases from V and 6 bases from J, with 19 bases between. In DNA, the CDR3 is TGTGCCAGCGCAACGACCTTATTGACAGCTGAAGCTTTCTTT. Translating gives CASATTLLTAEAFF. The full variable domain, with the rest looked up from reference TRBV7-9 and TRBJ1-1, is DTGVSQNPRHKITKRGQNVTFRCDPISEHNRLYWYRQTLGQGPEFLTYFQNEAQLEKSRLLSDRFSAERPKGSFSTLEIQRTEQGDSAMYLCASATTLLTAEAFFGQGTRLTVV.

This sequence joins TRBV6-1 and TRBJ2-2, with D tentatively TRBD2 (5 bases). V was clipped by 0 bases and J by 2 bases, with 13 bases between them. The germline V gene has CDR1 MNHNS and CDR2 SASEGT. CDR3 size: 17 residues. CDR3: CASSEALYGENTGELFF. As DNA, the CDR3 is TGTGCCAGCAGTGAAGCGCTGTACGGGGAAAACACCGGGGAGCTGTTTTTT.

V gene TRBV4-1 combines with J gene TRBJ1-1; TRBD1 is a possible D gene (6 bases). The CDR3 has 17 amino acids. V shed 3 bases and J shed 1 base, with 18 bases lying between them. In germline, CDR1 is MGHRA, CDR2 YSYEKL. The CDR3 loop reads CASSHSTRTATNTEAFF. CDR3 nucleotide sequence: TGCGCCAGCAGCCATTCAACTCGGACAGCCACGAACACTGAAGCTTTCTTT.

The chain links TRBV4-1 to TRBJ1-5, with 8 bases fitting TRBD1. Per germline, CDR1 MGHRA and CDR2 YSYEKL. J gave up 0 bases and V 6 bases, and 7 bases lay outside the gene matches. This CDR3 is built from 16 residues. The CDR3 spells CASSDRGSDSNQPQHF. Here the CDR3 DNA reads TGCGCCAGCAGTGACAGGGGCTCCGATAGCAATCAGCCCCAGCATTTT.

The chain couples TRBV6-5 to TRBJ1-1; no firm D call. The germline CDR1 and CDR2 sequences are MNHEY and SVGAGI. The CDR3 loop spans 14 amino acids. Between the trimmed V and J ends, which lost 0 bases and 6 bases, there was a span of 11 bases. The CDR3 nucleotides are TGTGCCAGCAGTTACTCGTGGCGGAGGCCTGAAGCTTTCTTT. Translating gives CASSYSWRRPEAFF.